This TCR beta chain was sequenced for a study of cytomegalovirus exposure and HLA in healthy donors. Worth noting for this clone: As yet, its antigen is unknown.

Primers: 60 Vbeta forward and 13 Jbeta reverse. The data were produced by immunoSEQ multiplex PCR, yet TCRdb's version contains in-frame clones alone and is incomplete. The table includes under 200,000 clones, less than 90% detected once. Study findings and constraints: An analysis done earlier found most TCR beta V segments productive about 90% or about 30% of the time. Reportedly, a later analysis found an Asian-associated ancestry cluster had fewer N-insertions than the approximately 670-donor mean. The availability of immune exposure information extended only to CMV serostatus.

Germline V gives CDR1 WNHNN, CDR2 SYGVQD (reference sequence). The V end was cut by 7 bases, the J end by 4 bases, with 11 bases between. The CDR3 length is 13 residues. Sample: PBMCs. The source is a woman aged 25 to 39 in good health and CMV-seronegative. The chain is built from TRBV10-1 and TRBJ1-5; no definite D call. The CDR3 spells CASIPPSNQPQHF. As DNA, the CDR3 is TGCGCCAGCATACCCCCGAGTAATCAGCCCCAGCATTTT.